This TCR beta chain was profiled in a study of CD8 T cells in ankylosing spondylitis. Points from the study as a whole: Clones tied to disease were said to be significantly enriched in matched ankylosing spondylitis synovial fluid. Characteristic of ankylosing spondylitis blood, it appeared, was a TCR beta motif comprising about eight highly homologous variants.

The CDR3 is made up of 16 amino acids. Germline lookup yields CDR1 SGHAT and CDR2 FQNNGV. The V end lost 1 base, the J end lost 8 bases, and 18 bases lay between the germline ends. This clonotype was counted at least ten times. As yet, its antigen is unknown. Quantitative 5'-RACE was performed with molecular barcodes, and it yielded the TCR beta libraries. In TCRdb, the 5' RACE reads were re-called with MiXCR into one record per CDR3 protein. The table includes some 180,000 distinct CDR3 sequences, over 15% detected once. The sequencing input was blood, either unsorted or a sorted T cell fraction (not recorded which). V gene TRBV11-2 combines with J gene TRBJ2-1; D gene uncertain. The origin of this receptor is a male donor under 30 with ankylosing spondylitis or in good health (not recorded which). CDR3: CASSLGHSTQPHEQFF. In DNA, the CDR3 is TGTGCCAGCAGCTTAGGTCATAGTACCCAACCCCATGAGCAGTTCTTC.